This T cell receptor (beta chain) was retrieved from a study of blood T cell repertoires in COVID-19. Trimming removed 0 bases at V and 1 base at J, with 33 bases between. The germline V gene has CDR1 ENHRY and CDR2 SYGVKD. CDR3 length equals 23 residues. TCRdb's copy holds only in-frame clones and misses some; the assay was immunoSEQ multiplex PCR. The sample shows just over 95,000 clones, approximately 81% of them seen only once. The chain combines TRBV10-3 with TRBJ1-1, with D maybe TRBD1 (6 bases). The TCR comes from a man aged 55 to 70 with acute or convalescent COVID-19. Sequenced input: peripheral blood. CDR3 in amino acids: CAISESNLRTLAWTLGANTEAFF. The CDR3 DNA follows: TGTGCCATCAGTGAGTCAAACCTACGGACCCTTGCATGGACCCTGGGGGCGAACACTGAAGCTTTCTTT.